This passage covers 31 T cell receptor beta chains from one sample sequenced in a study of regulatory T cells in long-lasting Graves disease. Documented time point: persistent/refractory GD, antithyroid drugs over 5 years with positive TRAb. PBMCs were the source of the RNA used for TCR sequencing. To make TCR beta libraries, researchers used iRepertoire HTBI primers and Arm-PCR of CDR3 regions. Each CDR3 protein is one row after TCRdb ran MiXCR on the multiplex PCR reads. The sample carries a few hundred thousand distinct CDR3 sequences, 20% to 25% recorded once. Sequences were derived from peripheral blood mononuclear cells (PBMCs), sampled when the disease was refractory, from a patient treated with antithyroid drugs. Receptor source: a female donor with Graves disease.

This clonotype has only a few counts. The chain couples TRBV19 to TRBJ2-2; 10 bases match TRBD1. CDR1 is LNHDA and CDR2 is SQIVND in the germline V gene (reference sequence). The CDR3 consists of 16 residues. With V trimmed by 5 bases and J by 3 bases, 6 bases remained unmatched. CDR3 sequence (DNA): TGTGCCAGTAGTCCCAGGGACAGGGGAGACACCGGGGAGCTGTTTTTT. Encoded protein: CASSPRDRGDTGELFF. Variable domain in full (rest from reference TRBV19 and TRBJ2-2): DGGITQSPKYLFRKEGQNVTLSCEQNLNHDAMYWYRQDPGQGLRLIYYSQIVNDFQKGDIAEGYSVSREKKESFPLTVTSAQKNPTAFYLCASSPRDRGDTGELFFGEGSRLTVL.

There are many counts of this clonotype. The genes are TRBV11-1 and TRBJ1-6; D is undetermined. The CDR3 is 14 residues long. Per the germline V gene, CDR1 is SGHAT and CDR2 is FQDESV (reference sequence). With 1 base removed from V and 6 bases from J, the gap between germline ends came to 7 bases. Here the CDR3 DNA reads TGTGCCAGCAGCTTAGAGGGAAGTAATTCACCCCTCCACTTT. Residues: CASSLEGSNSPLHF. Complete variable domain (other parts from reference TRBV11-1 and TRBJ1-6): EAEVAQSPRYKITEKSQAVAFWCDPISGHATLYWYRQILGQGPELLVQFQDESVVDDSQLPKDRFSAERLKGVDSTLKIQPAELGDSAMYLCASSLEGSNSPLHFGNGTRLTVT.

The rearrangement uses TRBV6-5 and TRBJ2-7; 9 nucleotides agree with TRBD1. Germline CDR1 is MNHEY and CDR2 is SVGAGI. After removal of 4 bases from V and 1 base from J, the junction contained 14 bases not matched to a gene. This CDR3 spans 18 amino acids. The CDR3 nucleotides are TGTGCCAGCAGTTCGCCCCCGGGGGGACAGGGTTGGTCCTACGAGCAGTACTTC. Encoded protein: CASSSPPGGQGWSYEQYF.

The rearrangement links TRBV15 to TRBJ1-2; possibly TRBD1 for D (5 bases). Germline CDR1 and CDR2: LNHNV and YYDKDF (reference sequence). V was shortened by 3 bases and J by 3 bases, with 11 bases between the two germline ends. The CDR3 extends over 14 amino acids. CDR3 sequence (DNA): TGTGCCACCAGCAGGGCAGGGTCTGACTATGGCTACACCTTC. Its translation is CATSRAGSDYGYTF.

There are a few counts of this clonotype. The genes are TRBV12-3 or TRBV12-4 and TRBJ1-1; TRBD1 matches 9 bases. The trim removed 7 bases at V and 7 bases at J, leaving 7 bases unmatched. The CDR3 has 13 amino acids. CDR3 in DNA: TGTGCCAGCACCCTGGGGACAGGGAGTGAAGCTTTCTTT. This codes for CASTLGTGSEAFF.

This clonotype was observed at least ten times. CDR3 nucleotide sequence: TGTGCCAGCAGCCCCTCGGGAGGAGAGGAGACCCAGTACTTC. Residues: CASSPSGGEETQYF. The rearrangement joins TRBV7-9 to TRBJ2-5; TRBD2 agrees at 7 bases. Looked up from germline, CDR1 is SEHNR and CDR2 is FQNEAQ (reference sequence). The CDR3 totals 14 residues. V shed 5 bases, J shed 5 bases, and the junction held 8 bases outside the gene matches.

The rearrangement joins TRBV6-2 or TRBV6-3 to TRBJ2-1; 10 nucleotides agree with TRBD2. The V gene's germline CDR1 is MNHEY and CDR2 SVGEGT. Germline trimming cut 4 bases from V and 8 bases from J; bases unmatched to any gene: 11. The CDR3 is made up of 16 amino acids. For the CDR3, the DNA is TGTGCCAGCAGTTTTCCTAGCGGGGGAGTCTTCGATGAGCAGTTCTTC. It codes for CASSFPSGGVFDEQFF.

This chain connects TRBV6-2 or TRBV6-3 to TRBJ2-7; 8 positions match TRBD2. The CDR3 has 16 residues. The V segment lost 2 bases and the J segment 4 bases; nucleotides outside the gene matches: 10. Germline CDR1 reads MNHEY; CDR2 reads SVGEGT. The CDR3 spells CASSYDSREVRYEQYF. The CDR3 nucleotides read TGTGCCAGCAGTTACGATTCGCGGGAGGTTCGGTACGAGCAGTACTTC.

This clonotype came up many times. The chain couples TRBV28 to TRBJ2-7; D may be TRBD1 (5 bases). CDR1 MDHEN and CDR2 SYDVKM come from the germline V gene. Trimming left V 6 bases short and J 1 base short, with 7 bases between. This CDR3 has 12 residues. The CDR3 protein is CASSAGSYEQYF. The CDR3, as DNA: TGTGCCAGCAGCGCAGGGTCCTACGAGCAGTACTTC.

The chain recombines TRBV28 with TRBJ1-2; D possibly corresponds to TRBD1 (5 bases). The CDR3 spans 14 residues. The ends were cut back, 7 bases at V and 8 bases at J, with 20 bases in the middle. Germline CDR1 and CDR2: MDHEN and SYDVKM. The DNA of the CDR3 is TGTGCCAGCATTGGGGGGGACCAACTATGGGGCTACACCTTC. Its protein product is CASIGGDQLWGYTF.

This chain connects TRBV18 to TRBJ1-3; 7 bases are a match to TRBD1. With V trimmed by 4 bases and J by 4 bases, 4 bases remained unmatched. The CDR3 spans 14 residues. Per the germline V gene, CDR1 is KGHSH and CDR2 is LQKENI. The CDR3 here is CASSRTGDGNTIYF. In DNA form, the CDR3 reads TGTGCCAGCTCACGAACAGGGGACGGAAACACCATATATTTT.

The rearrangement joins TRBV6-1 to TRBJ1-1, with a weak D call TRBD1 (5 bases). Per germline, CDR1 MNHNS and CDR2 SASEGT. This CDR3 spans 14 amino acids. V lost 6 bases and J 4 bases, leaving 15 bases between the germline ends. CDR3: CASSPGGAPTEAFF. In DNA, the CDR3 is TGTGCCAGCAGCCCTGGAGGGGCCCCCACTGAAGCTTTCTTT.

The genes are TRBV27 and TRBJ2-1, with a tentative D call TRBD1 (6 bases). The V gene's germline CDR1 is MNHEY and CDR2 SMNVEV (reference sequence). The ends were cut back, 6 bases at V and 9 bases at J, with 12 bases in the middle. The CDR3 runs to 12 residues. The CDR3 loop is CASRQGRGEQFF. The CDR3 DNA follows: TGTGCCAGCAGACAGGGACGGGGTGAGCAGTTCTTC.

The rearrangement links TRBV7-2 to TRBJ2-7; D gene uncertain. This CDR3 is 11 amino acids long. Germline CDR1 and CDR2: SGHTA and FQGNSA. Trimming took off 6 bases at V and 8 bases at J, with 11 bases between the two ends. CDR3 DNA: TGTGCCAGCAGTTCCCCTCCCAAGCAGTACTTC. Translation: CASSSPPKQYF.

This clonotype showed up just a few times. The V and J genes are TRBV11-2 and TRBJ2-7; 9 nucleotides agree with TRBD2. CDR3 length: 17 amino acids. V lost 3 bases, J lost 3 bases, and 12 bases stayed unmatched. The germline V gene encodes CDR1 SGHAT and CDR2 FQNNGV. CDR3 protein: CASSLRAPGLADYEQYF. The DNA of the CDR3 is TGTGCCAGCAGCTTGCGAGCACCGGGACTAGCAGACTACGAGCAGTACTTC.

The CDR3 sequence is CASSLDERAYEQYF. The CDR3 nucleotides read TGTGCCAGCAGCTTAGATGAGAGGGCATACGAGCAGTACTTC. The rearrangement uses TRBV11-2 and TRBJ2-7; a weak D match, TRBD2 (5 bases). The germline V gene encodes CDR1 SGHAT and CDR2 FQNNGV. V lost 0 bases, J lost 4 bases, and 10 bases lay in between. The CDR3 contains 14 residues.

This clonotype has just one count. The V and J genes are TRBV20-1 and TRBJ2-1, with 7 bases that match TRBD2. Germline V gene sequence: CDR1 DFQATT, CDR2 SNEGSKA (reference sequence). The CDR3 spans 14 residues. V was pared by 6 bases and J by 0 bases, with 5 bases of the junction left unmatched. The CDR3 region is CSASRGVSYNEQFF. DNA for the CDR3: TGCAGTGCCTCCCGGGGGGTCTCCTACAATGAGCAGTTCTTC.

This clonotype was seen more than once but under ten times. The rearrangement links TRBV5-1 to TRBJ2-7, with D tentatively TRBD1 (6 bases). The CDR3 covers 16 residues. From germline, CDR1 is SGHRS and CDR2 YFSETQ. V was pared by 2 bases and J by 0 bases, with 15 bases between. The CDR3: CASSLGNRVGSYEQYF. For the CDR3, the DNA is TGCGCCAGCAGCTTAGGGAACAGGGTCGGCTCCTACGAGCAGTACTTC. The full variable domain, completed using reference TRBV5-1 and TRBJ2-7, is KAGVTQTPRYLIKTRGQQVTLSCSPISGHRSVSWYQQTPGQGLQFLFEYFSETQRNKGNFPGRFSGRQFSNSRSEMNVSTLELGDSALYLCASSLGNRVGSYEQYFGPGTRLTVT.

This clonotype was seen many times. V usage is TRBV6-1 and J usage is TRBJ2-7; D is unresolved. The CDR3 loop spans 14 amino acids. V was trimmed by 10 bases and J by 2 bases, leaving 18 bases between them. Germline V CDR1 and CDR2: MNHNS, SASEGT. As DNA, the CDR3 is TGTGCCACCTCACTCTGGGCAGGTACCTACGAGCAGTACTTC. Its protein is CATSLWAGTYEQYF.

This chain uses TRBV30 with TRBJ2-1, with a tentative D call TRBD1 (6 bases). The CDR3 totals 14 residues. From germline, CDR1 is GTSNPN and CDR2 SVGIG (reference sequence). Trimming removed 0 bases from V and 4 bases from J, with 10 bases in between. CDR3 in DNA: TGTGCCTGGAGTGTCGGACAGAATTACAATGAGCAGTTCTTC. Translated, it gives CAWSVGQNYNEQFF.

The chain combines TRBV20-1 with TRBJ2-3, with TRBD2 identical over 12 bases. This CDR3 has 19 residues. Germline CDR1 reads DFQATT; CDR2 reads SNEGSKA (reference sequence). V lost 0 bases, J lost 1 base, and 11 bases stayed unmatched. The CDR3 sequence is CSARDRLAGGPVGTDTQYF. The CDR3, as DNA: TGCAGTGCTAGAGATCGGCTAGCGGGAGGGCCGGTGGGCACAGATACGCAGTATTTT.

The rearrangement links TRBV28 to TRBJ2-1; D possibly corresponds to TRBD2 (6 bases). Trimming removed 2 bases at V and 9 bases at J, with 11 bases between. The CDR3 covers 13 residues. CDR1 is MDHEN, CDR2 SYDVKM, per germline. CDR3 region: CASSLGGTAEQFF. The CDR3 bases are TGTGCCAGCAGTTTAGGCGGGACGGCTGAGCAGTTCTTC.

Comments on this clonotype: This clone may be a read error of a much larger clone one base away. The chain recombines TRBV13 with TRBJ1-3; weak D call: TRBD1 (6 bases). The V and J ends lost 5 bases and 8 bases respectively, with 22 bases between them. Germline CDR1 is PRHDT and CDR2 is FYEKMQ (reference sequence). The length of the CDR3 is 16 residues. The CDR3 sequence is CASSPRTDQEAYTIYF. The DNA of the CDR3 is TGTGCCAGCAGCCCCCGGACAGACCAAGAAGCGTACACCATATATTTT.

This clonotype was seen at least ten times. The chain carries TRBV3-1 and TRBJ2-2, with 8 bases lining up with TRBD2. With 3 bases clipped from V and 4 bases from J, the junction kept 1 base outside the gene matches. Per germline, CDR1 LGHDT and CDR2 YNNKEL (reference sequence). CDR3 length: 14 amino acids. CDR3 sequence reads: CASSQGLVTGELFF. The DNA for the CDR3 is TGTGCCAGCAGCCAGGGACTAGTCACCGGGGAGCTGTTTTTT.

This clonotype was seen repeatedly, ten times or more. The chain couples TRBV20-1 to TRBJ2-7; D might be TRBD2 (5 bases). CDR1 and CDR2 from the germline V gene are DFQATT and SNEGSKA (reference sequence). Trimming pared 2 bases from V and 4 bases from J, leaving 18 bases between. The CDR3 is 15 amino acids. DNA of the CDR3: TGCAGTGCTAGAAGGCCTAGCTCGGATCTATACGAGCAGTACTTC. The encoded protein is CSARRPSSDLYEQYF.

This chain uses TRBV2 with TRBJ1-2, with TRBD1 matching 8 bases. The CDR3 is 15 amino acids. The ends lost 6 bases at V and 3 bases at J; junction bases unmatched: 9. Germline CDR1 is SNHLY and CDR2 is FYNNEI. The CDR3, as DNA: TGTGCCAGCAGGGCTAACAGGGGGATGGACTATGGCTACACCTTC. Its translation: CASRANRGMDYGYTF.

This clonotype was picked up many times. The chain recombines TRBV19 with TRBJ1-2, with a weak D call TRBD1 (5 bases). The V and J ends lost 5 bases and 5 bases respectively, with 15 bases between them. The germline V gene encodes CDR1 LNHDA and CDR2 SQIVND (reference sequence). This CDR3 is built from 14 residues. CDR3 DNA sequence: TGTGCCAGTAGTTCACCGGGACTGATTTATGGCTACACCTTC. It is translated as CASSSPGLIYGYTF.

The chain couples TRBV4-3 to TRBJ1-3; maybe TRBD1 (5 bases). CDR3 length equals 14 residues. CDR1 is LGHNA, CDR2 YSLEER, per germline. The V and J ends lost 4 bases and 9 bases respectively, with 16 bases between them. The CDR3 spells CASSPSGPGVTIYF. CDR3 nucleotides: TGCGCCAGCAGCCCATCGGGACCGGGCGTCACCATATATTTT.

The chain is built from TRBV7-9 and TRBJ2-5, with D maybe TRBD2 (5 bases). V lost 8 bases and J lost 0, with 13 bases in between. The CDR3 contains 14 residues. Germline CDR1 SEHNR, CDR2 FQNEAQ (reference sequence). The chain's CDR3 is CASWGAPYQETQYF. The CDR3 bases are TGTGCCAGCTGGGGAGCTCCGTACCAAGAGACCCAGTACTTC.

Many counts were recorded for this clonotype. The chain employs TRBV6-1 and TRBJ2-2; 7 nucleotides agree with TRBD2. The CDR3 sequence is 15 residues long. Germline CDR1 is MNHNS and CDR2 is SASEGT. V was clipped by 6 bases and J by 0 bases; unmatched bases: 4. The CDR3 here is CASSPTSPNTGELFF. The CDR3 DNA reads as TGTGCCAGCAGCCCGACTAGCCCGAACACCGGGGAGCTGTTTTTT.

The V and J genes are TRBV15 and TRBJ1-1; D might be TRBD1 (5 bases). Germline CDR1 and CDR2: LNHNV and YYDKDF (reference sequence). The CDR3 is 14 amino acids. V shed 7 bases and J shed 3 bases, with 15 bases lying between them. The CDR3 DNA reads as TGTGCCACCACGCGCGGGGGGTCGGACACTGAAGCTTTCTTT. Protein product: CATTRGGSDTEAFF.